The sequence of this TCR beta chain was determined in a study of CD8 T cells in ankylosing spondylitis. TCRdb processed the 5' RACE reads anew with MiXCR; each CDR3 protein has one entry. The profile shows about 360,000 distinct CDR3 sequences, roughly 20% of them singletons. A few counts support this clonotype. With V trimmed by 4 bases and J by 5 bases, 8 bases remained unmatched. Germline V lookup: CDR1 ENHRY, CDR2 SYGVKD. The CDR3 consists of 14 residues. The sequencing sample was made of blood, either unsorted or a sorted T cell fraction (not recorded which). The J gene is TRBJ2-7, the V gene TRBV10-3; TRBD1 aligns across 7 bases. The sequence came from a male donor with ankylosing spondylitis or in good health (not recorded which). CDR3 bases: TGTGCCATCAGTGGGGGGACAGAGGATAACGAGCAGTACTTC. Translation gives CAISGGTEDNEQYF.